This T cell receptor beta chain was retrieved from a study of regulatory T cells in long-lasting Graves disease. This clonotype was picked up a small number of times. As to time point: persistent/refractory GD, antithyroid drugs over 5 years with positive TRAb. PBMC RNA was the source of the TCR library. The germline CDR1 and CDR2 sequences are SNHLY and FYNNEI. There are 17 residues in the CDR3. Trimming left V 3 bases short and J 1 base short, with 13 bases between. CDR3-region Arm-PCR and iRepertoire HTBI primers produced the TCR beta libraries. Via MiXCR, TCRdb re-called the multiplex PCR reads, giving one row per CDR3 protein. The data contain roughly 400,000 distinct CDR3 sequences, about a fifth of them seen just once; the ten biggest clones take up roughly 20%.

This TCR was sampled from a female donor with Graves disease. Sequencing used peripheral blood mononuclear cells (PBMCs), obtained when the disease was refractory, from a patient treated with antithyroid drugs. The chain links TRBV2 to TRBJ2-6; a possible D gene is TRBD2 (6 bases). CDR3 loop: CASSDSGASSGANVLTF. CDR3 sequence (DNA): TGTGCCAGCAGTGACTCGGGAGCCTCTTCTGGGGCCAACGTCCTGACTTTC.